These 24 T cell receptor beta chains came from one sample sequenced in a study of CD8+ T cells in alopecia areata. Reverse transcribed after extraction, RNA yielded cDNA as the sequencing template. Assay: immunoSEQ multiplex PCR; the TCRdb copy retains only in-frame clones and omits some. The table lists about 190,000 clones, under 80% of them singletons. The treatment was: oral pan-JAK inhibitor, 5-10 mg twice daily. The starting material was CD4+ T cells sorted from blood, obtained around week 49, from a patient treated with tofacitinib. Receptors originate from a human donor with alopecia areata.

This chain connects TRBV30 to TRBJ1-2, with D unclear. The CDR3 has 11 residues. V lost 0 bases and J lost 7, with 6 bases in between. Germline-derived CDR1 and CDR2 are GTSNPN and SVGIG (reference sequence). The CDR3 coding sequence is TGTGCCTGGAGTGTTGAGGGTGGCTACACCTTC. Encoded protein: CAWSVEGGYTF.

The gene calls are TRBV7-2 and TRBJ2-2; 9 bases fit TRBD2. Losses at the gene ends were 1 base for V and 2 bases for J; bases not matched to a gene: 2. Germline V lookup: CDR1 SGHTA, CDR2 FQGNSA. CDR3 length equals 16 residues. The CDR3 nucleotides read TGTGCCAGCAGCTTAGTTAGCGGGGGCAACACCGGGGAGCTGTTTTTT. It yields the protein CASSLVSGGNTGELFF.

V is TRBV12-5 and J is TRBJ2-7; D is possibly TRBD1 or TRBD2 (5 bases each). Trimming left V 3 bases short and J 9 bases short, with 18 bases between. Germline-derived CDR1 and CDR2 are LGHNT and FRNRAP. This CDR3 is 14 amino acids long. The CDR3 nucleotides read TGTGCTAGTGGTTTCCAAATCGGGGCAACCGGGCAGTACTTC. Protein sequence: CASGFQIGATGQYF.

The J gene is TRBJ2-7, the V gene TRBV13; D gene ambiguous. This CDR3 region has 14 residues. The germline V and J ends were trimmed by 3 bases and 0 bases, with 9 bases remaining between them. CDR1 is PRHDT and CDR2 is FYEKMQ in the germline V gene (reference sequence). The chain's CDR3 is CASSFVYSSYEQYF. The CDR3 DNA reads TGTGCCAGCAGCTTTGTATACAGCTCCTACGAGCAGTACTTC.

The rearrangement uses TRBV9 and TRBJ2-1; 8 nucleotides agree with TRBD2. The CDR3 is 16 amino acids. Germline V gene sequence: CDR1 SGDLS, CDR2 YYNGEE. The junction had 4 bases not matched to a gene; V was cut back by 0 bases and J by 2 bases. CDR3 coding DNA: TGTGCCAGCAGCGTAGCTGCAGCGGGGGCCTACAATGAGCAGTTCTTC. Amino acid sequence: CASSVAAAGAYNEQFF.

This sequence joins TRBV4-3 and TRBJ1-4, with D uncertain. The germline gives CDR1 LGHNA, CDR2 YSLEER. V gave up 0 bases and J gave up 4 bases, with 9 bases separating them. This CDR3 has 15 residues. The CDR3 DNA is TGCGCCAGCAGCCAAGAAGGCGCCTATAATGAAAAACTGTTTTTT. Translated, it gives CASSQEGAYNEKLFF.

V and J are TRBV27 and TRBJ1-2, with TRBD1 as a possible D gene (5 bases). The CDR3 has 14 amino acids. V was clipped by 6 bases and J by 2 bases, with 13 bases between them. Per germline, CDR1 MNHEY and CDR2 SMNVEV (reference sequence). CDR3 sequence (DNA): TGTGCCAGCAGGCTCGGGGGGGTGAACTATGGCTACACCTTC. Its translation: CASRLGGVNYGYTF.

J is TRBJ1-1 and V is TRBV30, with 9 positions matching TRBD1. Germline loops: CDR1 GTSNPN, CDR2 SVGIG (reference sequence). V was pared by 4 bases and J by 4 bases, with 7 bases of the junction left unmatched. CDR3 length: 14 residues. The CDR3 DNA sequence: TGTGCCTGGAAGGGACAGGGCGGCGGCACTGAAGCTTTCTTT. This codes for CAWKGQGGGTEAFF. The complete variable domain, with remaining parts taken from reference TRBV30 and TRBJ1-1, reads SQTIHQWPATLVQPVGSPLSLECTVEGTSNPNLYWYRQAAGRGLQLLFYSVGIGQISSEVPQNLSASRPQDRQFILSSKKLLLSDSGFYLCAWKGQGGGTEAFFGQGTRLTVV.

This clone occurred once. This sequence joins TRBV30 and TRBJ2-1, with 12 positions matching TRBD2. This CDR3 region has 13 residues. V dropped 4 bases and J dropped 9; count of bases not matched to a gene: 4. Looked up from germline, CDR1 is GTSNPN and CDR2 is SVGIG (reference sequence). The CDR3: CAWTSGGAFEQFF. Here the CDR3 DNA reads TGTGCCTGGACTAGCGGGGGGGCTTTTGAGCAGTTCTTC.

The chain couples TRBV2 to TRBJ1-4, with D possibly matching TRBD1 (5 bases). CDR1 SNHLY and CDR2 FYNNEI come from the germline V gene. With 6 bases removed from V and 5 bases from J, the gap between germline ends came to 7 bases. The CDR3 totals 12 residues. The chain's CDR3 is CASRGDNEKLFF. The CDR3 DNA is TGTGCCAGCAGGGGGGACAATGAAAAACTGTTTTTT.

This clone has just one count. The J gene is TRBJ1-1, the V gene TRBV30, with D perhaps TRBD1 (6 bases). The CDR3 is made up of 13 amino acids. The germline CDR1 and CDR2 sequences are GTSNPN and SVGIG (reference sequence). Trimming shortened V by 3 bases and J by 7 bases, and 15 bases separated the two germline ends. The CDR3 DNA sequence: TGTGCCTGGAGCGTACCTCCCAGGGGTGAAGCTTTCTTT. As protein: CAWSVPPRGEAFF. The variable domain in full, with the rest retrieved from reference TRBV30 and TRBJ1-1, is SQTIHQWPATLVQPVGSPLSLECTVEGTSNPNLYWYRQAAGRGLQLLFYSVGIGQISSEVPQNLSASRPQDRQFILSSKKLLLSDSGFYLCAWSVPPRGEAFFGQGTRLTVV.

The chain has TRBV10-3 and TRBJ2-7, with TRBD1 identical over 10 bases. Germline CDR1 and CDR2: ENHRY and SYGVKD. V was clipped by 2 bases and J by 2 bases; unmatched bases: 6. The CDR3 is made up of 16 amino acids. The CDR3 coding sequence is TGTGCCATCAGTGAGCCCCGGACAGGGGGTACCTACGAGCAGTACTTC. Encoded protein: CAISEPRTGGTYEQYF.

In its sample, this clone was seen once. The chain links TRBV2 to TRBJ2-1; 9 bases map to TRBD1. This CDR3 has 13 amino acids. Unmatched junction bases numbered 6, after V lost 9 bases and J lost 6 bases. The germline CDR1 and CDR2 sequences are SNHLY and FYNNEI. DNA of the CDR3: TGTGCCAGTGATCGGGACAGGGCCAATGAGCAGTTCTTC. Translated, it gives CASDRDRANEQFF.

In this sample, this clone turned up a few times. This chain links TRBV29-1 with TRBJ2-7, with D hard to call. Germline CDR1 and CDR2: SQVTM and ANQGSEA. The V and J ends lost 4 bases and 9 bases respectively, with 13 bases between them. The CDR3 is made up of 11 amino acids. CDR3 sequence: CSVVYELSQYF. The CDR3 DNA reads TGCAGCGTTGTATACGAATTGTCGCAGTACTTC.

This clone appeared a single time. This chain joins TRBV25-1 and TRBJ2-1, with D possibly being TRBD1 or TRBD2 (5 bases each). The V end lost 5 bases, the J end lost 6 bases, and 20 bases lay between the germline ends. From germline, CDR1 is MGHDK and CDR2 SYGVNS. The CDR3 is made up of 16 amino acids. The CDR3 reads CASSTRDRGISNEQFF. DNA of the CDR3: TGTGCCAGCAGTACTCGGGACCGAGGCATATCCAATGAGCAGTTCTTC.

The V and J genes are TRBV7-3 and TRBJ2-5, with 11 bases identical to TRBD2. Germline V gene data show CDR1 as SGHTA and CDR2 as FQGTGA. J lost 7 bases, V lost 5 bases, and 6 bases had no gene match. There are 14 residues in the CDR3. The CDR3 DNA sequence: TGTGCCAGCAGCCCCGGACTAGCGGGTGGGACCCAGTACTTC. It encodes CASSPGLAGGTQYF.

This clone was recorded a few times. The genes are TRBV11-2 and TRBJ2-7, with 12 bases identical to TRBD2. Per the germline V gene, CDR1 is SGHAT and CDR2 is FQNNGV. The CDR3 extends over 17 amino acids. V dropped 5 bases and J dropped 2; count of bases not matched to a gene: 10. CDR3 in DNA: TGTGCCAGCAGCCCCGGACTAGCGGGGAACGGCGCCTACGAGCAGTACTTC. Translation: CASSPGLAGNGAYEQYF.

The gene calls are TRBV2 and TRBJ1-6; D gene uncertain. Trimming shortened V by 6 bases and J by 14 bases, and 11 bases separated the two germline ends. The CDR3 runs to 11 residues. CDR1 is SNHLY and CDR2 is FYNNEI in the germline V gene. CDR3 residues: CASSANWSLHF. CDR3 nucleotides: TGTGCCAGCAGCGCCAATTGGTCCCTCCACTTT.

The genes are TRBV5-4 and TRBJ1-2, with 7 bases fitting TRBD1. Trimming took 5 bases from V and 5 from J; bases not matched to a gene: 9. Germline loops: CDR1 SGHNT, CDR2 YYREEE (reference sequence). The CDR3 contains 14 residues. The CDR3 nucleotides read TGTGCCAGCAGGCGACAGGGCCCGAGTTATGGCTACACCTTC. It yields the protein CASRRQGPSYGYTF. The whole variable domain, remainder taken from reference TRBV5-4 and TRBJ1-2, is ETGVTQSPTHLIKTRGQQVTLRCSSQSGHNTVSWYQQALGQGPQFIFQYYREEENGRGNFPPRFSGLQFPNYSSELNVNALELDDSALYLCASRRQGPSYGYTFGSGTRLTVV.

This clone appeared a few times. The V gene is TRBV15, the J gene TRBJ1-2, with TRBD1 identical over 7 bases. The junction had 5 bases not matched to a gene; V was cut back by 0 bases and J by 4 bases. The CDR3 consists of 15 residues. Germline V CDR1 and CDR2: LNHNV, YYDKDF (reference sequence). The DNA of the CDR3 is TGTGCCACCAGCAGAGATGTTGCAGGGGGCTATGGCTACACCTTC. Translated, it gives CATSRDVAGGYGYTF.

The chain joins TRBV30 to TRBJ2-3; 9 positions match TRBD2. This CDR3 comprises 12 residues. V lost 4 bases, J lost 9 bases, and 5 bases stayed unmatched. CDR1 and CDR2 from the germline V gene are GTSNPN and SVGIG (reference sequence). For the CDR3, the DNA is TGTGCCTGGAATATTGGGACTAGCACGCAGTATTTT. Translation gives CAWNIGTSTQYF.

V gene TRBV25-1 combines with J gene TRBJ2-2; D remains ambiguous. CDR3 length: 15 residues. Trimming took off 1 base at V and 6 bases at J, with 12 bases between the two ends. In germline, CDR1 is MGHDK, CDR2 SYGVNS. The CDR3 loop reads CASSESAVLAGELFF. DNA of the CDR3: TGTGCCAGCAGTGAATCTGCCGTTTTGGCCGGGGAGCTGTTTTTT. Complete variable domain (other parts from reference TRBV25-1 and TRBJ2-2): EADIYQTPRYLVIGTGKKITLECSQTMGHDKMYWYQQDPGMELHLIHYSYGVNSTEKGDLSSESTVSRIRTEHFPLTLESARPSHTSQYLCASSESAVLAGELFFGEGSRLTVL.

V and J are TRBV27 and TRBJ1-2, with a tentative D call TRBD1 (5 bases). CDR3 length equals 12 residues. Trimming left V 8 bases short and J 2 bases short, with 9 bases between. Germline V gene lookup returns CDR1 MNHEY and CDR2 SMNVEV (reference sequence). The DNA of the CDR3 is TGTGCCAGCGGGACGTTGAACTATGGCTACACCTTC. Protein product: CASGTLNYGYTF.

This chain uses TRBV7-2 with TRBJ2-5; 8 nucleotides align to TRBD2. Germline V gene sequence: CDR1 SGHTA, CDR2 FQGNSA. There are 16 residues in the CDR3. V dropped 0 bases and J dropped 5; count of bases not matched to a gene: 8. CDR3 region: CASSLAEISGVETQYF. CDR3 bases: TGTGCCAGCAGCTTAGCGGAGATTAGCGGGGTTGAGACCCAGTACTTC.